The TCR beta chain described here comes from a study of cytomegalovirus exposure and HLA in healthy donors. Study-level findings and limits: Sequencing likely generated an artifact that appeared as a cluster of highly shared sequence variants. Many donors shared some public TCRs, even though most TCR sequences were rare. The classifier reportedly diagnosed cytomegalovirus status with high specificity and sensitivity. Analyses of presence/absence relied on an assumption of roughly uniform sequencing depth across donors.

Amplification used 60 Vbeta primers and 13 Jbeta primers. Data came from immunoSEQ multiplex PCR; TCRdb stores just in-frame clones and leaves some out. Altogether about 160,000 clones are present, 86% being singletons, with the ten largest covering 1.5% to 2%. CDR1 is SGDLS, CDR2 YYNGEE, per germline. V dropped 3 bases and J dropped 4; count of bases not matched to a gene: 12. The CDR3 is 16 residues long. Turning to this clone: Its antigen is unknown.

The genes are TRBV9 and TRBJ2-7; 8 bases match TRBD1. Sequencing used PBMCs. The sequence came from a young woman in good health and CMV-seronegative. CDR3 nucleotides: TGTGCCAGCAGCGCCGGATACAGGGGGAAAATTTACGAGCAGTACTTC. As protein: CASSAGYRGKIYEQYF.